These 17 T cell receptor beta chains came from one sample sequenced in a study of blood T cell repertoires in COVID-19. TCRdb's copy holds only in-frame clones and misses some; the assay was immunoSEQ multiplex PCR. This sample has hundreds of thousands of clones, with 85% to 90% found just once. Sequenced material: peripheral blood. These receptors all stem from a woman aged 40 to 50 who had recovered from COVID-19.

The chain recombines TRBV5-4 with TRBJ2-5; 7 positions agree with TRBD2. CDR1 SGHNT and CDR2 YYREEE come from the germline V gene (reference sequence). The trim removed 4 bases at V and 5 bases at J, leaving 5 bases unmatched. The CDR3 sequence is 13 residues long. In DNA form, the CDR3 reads TGTGCCAGCAGCCCCGGACTAGTGGAGACCCAGTACTTC. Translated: CASSPGLVETQYF.

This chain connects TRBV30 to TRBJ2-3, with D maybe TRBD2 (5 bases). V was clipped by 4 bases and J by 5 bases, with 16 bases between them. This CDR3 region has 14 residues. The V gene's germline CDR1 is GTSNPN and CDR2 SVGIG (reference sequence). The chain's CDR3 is CAWTLGRGRDTQYF. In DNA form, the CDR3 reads TGTGCCTGGACGTTGGGAAGAGGGAGAGATACGCAGTATTTT.

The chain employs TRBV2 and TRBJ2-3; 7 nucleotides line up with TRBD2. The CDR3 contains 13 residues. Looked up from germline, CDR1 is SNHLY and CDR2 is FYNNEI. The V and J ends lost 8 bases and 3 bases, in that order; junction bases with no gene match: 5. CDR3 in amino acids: CASGRGATDTQYF. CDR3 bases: TGTGCCAGCGGGAGGGGAGCGACAGATACGCAGTATTTT. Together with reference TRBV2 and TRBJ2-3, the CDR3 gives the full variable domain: EPEVTQTPSHQVTQMGQEVILRCVPISNHLYFYWYRQILGQKVEFLVSFYNNEISEKSEIFDDQFSVERPDGSNFTLKIRSTKLEDSAMYFCASGRGATDTQYFGPGTRLTVL.

CDR3 DNA: TGTGCCAGCAGCGTAGGGACAGGGGGGGGAAACACCATATATTTT. It yields the protein CASSVGTGGGNTIYF. The rearrangement uses TRBV9 and TRBJ1-3; 10 nucleotides line up with TRBD1. Germline V gene lookup returns CDR1 SGDLS and CDR2 YYNGEE. The V gene end was trimmed by 0 bases and the J gene end by 4 bases; junction bases not matched to a gene: 1. The CDR3 spans 15 residues. Full variable domain (outside the CDR3, taken from reference TRBV9 and TRBJ1-3): DSGVTQTPKHLITATGQRVTLRCSPRSGDLSVYWYQQSLDQGLQFLIQYYNGEERAKGNILERFSAQQFPDLHSELNLSSLELGDSALYFCASSVGTGGGNTIYFGEGSWLTVV.

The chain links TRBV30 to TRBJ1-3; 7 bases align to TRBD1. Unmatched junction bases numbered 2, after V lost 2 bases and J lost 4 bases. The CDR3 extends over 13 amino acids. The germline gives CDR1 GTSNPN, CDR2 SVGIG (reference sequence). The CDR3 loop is CAWSWDSGNTIYF. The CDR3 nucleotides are TGTGCCTGGAGTTGGGACAGCGGAAACACCATATATTTT.

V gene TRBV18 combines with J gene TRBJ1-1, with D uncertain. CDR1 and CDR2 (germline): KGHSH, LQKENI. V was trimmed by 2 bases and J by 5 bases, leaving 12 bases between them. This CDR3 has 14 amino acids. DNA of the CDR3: TGTGCCAGCTCACCAGGGGTAGGGAGGACTGAAGCTTTCTTT. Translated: CASSPGVGRTEAFF.

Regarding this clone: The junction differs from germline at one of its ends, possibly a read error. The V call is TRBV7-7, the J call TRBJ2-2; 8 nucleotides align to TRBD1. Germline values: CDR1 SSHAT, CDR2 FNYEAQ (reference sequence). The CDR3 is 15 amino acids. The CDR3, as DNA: TGTGCTAGCAGCTTAACCAGGGGGCCCACCGGGGAGCTGTTTTTT. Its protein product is CASSLTRGPTGELFF.

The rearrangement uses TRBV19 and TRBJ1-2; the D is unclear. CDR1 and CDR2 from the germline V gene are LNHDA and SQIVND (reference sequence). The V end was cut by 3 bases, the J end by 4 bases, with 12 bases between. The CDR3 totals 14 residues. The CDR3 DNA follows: TGTGCCAGTAGTATTGGTCAGGCGATCTATGGCTACACCTTC. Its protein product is CASSIGQAIYGYTF.

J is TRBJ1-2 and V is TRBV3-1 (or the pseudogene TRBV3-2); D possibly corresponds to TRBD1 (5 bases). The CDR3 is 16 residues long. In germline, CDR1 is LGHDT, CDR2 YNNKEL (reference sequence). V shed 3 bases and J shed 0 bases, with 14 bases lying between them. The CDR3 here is CASSQGTGGTNYGYTF. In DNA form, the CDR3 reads TGTGCCAGCAGCCAGGGGACCGGGGGAACTAACTATGGCTACACCTTC.

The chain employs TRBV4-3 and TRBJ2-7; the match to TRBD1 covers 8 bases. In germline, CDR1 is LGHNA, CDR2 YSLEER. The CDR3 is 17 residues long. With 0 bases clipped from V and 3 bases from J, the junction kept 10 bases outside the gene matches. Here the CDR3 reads CASSQDWLSGGIYEQYF. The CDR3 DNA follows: TGCGCCAGCAGCCAAGATTGGTTGTCAGGGGGCATCTACGAGCAGTACTTC.

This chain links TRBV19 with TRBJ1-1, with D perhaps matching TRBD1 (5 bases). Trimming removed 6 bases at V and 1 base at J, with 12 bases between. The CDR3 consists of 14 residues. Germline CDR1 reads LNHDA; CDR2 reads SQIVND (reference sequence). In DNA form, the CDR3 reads TGTGCCAGTAGCAGACAGTTCGGGAACACTGAAGCTTTCTTT. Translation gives CASSRQFGNTEAFF.

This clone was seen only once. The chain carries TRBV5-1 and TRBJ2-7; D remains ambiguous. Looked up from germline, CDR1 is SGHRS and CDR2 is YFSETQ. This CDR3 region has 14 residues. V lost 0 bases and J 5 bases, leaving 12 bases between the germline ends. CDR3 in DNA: TGCGCCAGCAGCTTGGAGAAGGCGGTCCACGAGCAGTACTTC. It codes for CASSLEKAVHEQYF.

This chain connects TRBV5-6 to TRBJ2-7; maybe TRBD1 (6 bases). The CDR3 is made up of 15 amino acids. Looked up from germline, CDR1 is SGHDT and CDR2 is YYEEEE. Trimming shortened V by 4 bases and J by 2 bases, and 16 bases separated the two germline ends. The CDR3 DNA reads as TGTGCCAGCAGCCCCCGCCCGGACAGTCCCTACGAGCAGTACTTC. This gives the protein CASSPRPDSPYEQYF.

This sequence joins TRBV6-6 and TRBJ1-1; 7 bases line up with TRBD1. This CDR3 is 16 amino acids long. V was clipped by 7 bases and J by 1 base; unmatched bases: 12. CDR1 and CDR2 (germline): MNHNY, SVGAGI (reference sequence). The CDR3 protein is CASTASSGQANTEAFF. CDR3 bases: TGTGCCAGCACCGCCTCGTCCGGACAGGCGAACACTGAAGCTTTCTTT.

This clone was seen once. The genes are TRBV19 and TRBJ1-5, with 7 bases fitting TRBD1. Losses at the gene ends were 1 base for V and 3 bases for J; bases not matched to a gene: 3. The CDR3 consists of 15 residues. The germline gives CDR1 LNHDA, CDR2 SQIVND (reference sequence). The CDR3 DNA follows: TGTGCCAGTAGTATAGGGGACAGCCACAATCAGCCCCAGCATTTT. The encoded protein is CASSIGDSHNQPQHF.

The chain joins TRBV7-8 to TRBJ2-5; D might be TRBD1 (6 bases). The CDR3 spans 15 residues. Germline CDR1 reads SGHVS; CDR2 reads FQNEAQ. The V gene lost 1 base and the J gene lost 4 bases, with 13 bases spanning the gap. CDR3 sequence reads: CASSLGARGSETQYF. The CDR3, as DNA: TGTGCCAGCAGCTTAGGGGCTAGGGGGTCAGAGACCCAGTACTTC.

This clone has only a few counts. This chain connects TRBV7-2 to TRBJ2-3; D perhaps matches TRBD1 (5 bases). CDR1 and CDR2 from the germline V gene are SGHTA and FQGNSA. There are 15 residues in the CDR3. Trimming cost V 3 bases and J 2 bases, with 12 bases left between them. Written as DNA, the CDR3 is TGTGCCAGCAGCTTGTTGTCCAGGGTCACAGATACGCAGTATTTT. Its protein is CASSLLSRVTDTQYF.